The 5 T cell receptor beta chains in this list originate from one sample, sequenced in a study of human T cells and chemical hapten exposure. TCRdb redid the calling of the RACE reads with MiXCR, one entry per CDR3 protein. Of some 350,000 distinct CDR3 sequences in the sample, around 7% were seen once. Stated time point: patch test 1, 2 weeks after DPC sensitization. Treatment given: therapeutic diphenylcyclopropenone sensitization with weekly scalp DPC. Sample: whole blood, taken in connection with sensitization to the hapten diphenylcyclopropenone (DPC). The source of these receptors is a young woman with alopecia areata. Some clones in this sample may be carry-over from other donors' samples.

CDR3 residues: CASSPGGSGGYGYTF. CDR3 DNA sequence: TGTGCCAGCAGCCCAGGCGGTTCCGGTGGGTATGGCTACACCTTC. The V gene is TRBV3-1, the J gene TRBJ1-2, with D unclear. Trimming left V 4 bases short and J 5 bases short, with 17 bases between. Germline CDR1 and CDR2: LGHDT and YNNKEL (reference sequence). This CDR3 has 15 residues.

This chain connects TRBV7-9 to TRBJ1-1; D is ambiguous. The CDR3 loop spans 13 amino acids. Trimming removed 5 bases from V and 10 bases from J, with 17 bases in between. Germline values: CDR1 SEHNR, CDR2 FQNEAQ (reference sequence). This chain's CDR3 is CASSLRTQARAFF. CDR3 DNA sequence: TGTGCCAGCAGCCTAAGGACGCAGGCGCGAGCTTTCTTT. Variable domain in full (rest from reference TRBV7-9 and TRBJ1-1): DTGVSQNPRHKITKRGQNVTFRCDPISEHNRLYWYRQTLGQGPEFLTYFQNEAQLEKSRLLSDRFSAERPKGSFSTLEIQRTEQGDSAMYLCASSLRTQARAFFGQGTRLTVV.

This clonotype has a handful of counts. The rearrangement uses TRBV7-3 and TRBJ2-3; 9 nucleotides agree with TRBD2. The V segment lost 4 bases and the J segment 3 bases; nucleotides outside the gene matches: 2. The CDR3 contains 14 residues. The V gene's germline CDR1 is SGHTA and CDR2 FQGTGA. This CDR3 reads CASSSSGATDTQYF. The CDR3 nucleotides are TGTGCCAGCAGCTCTAGCGGGGCAACAGATACGCAGTATTTT.

This clonotype was seen a handful of times. This sequence joins TRBV28 and TRBJ1-4; no clear D. CDR1 and CDR2 from the germline V gene are MDHEN and SYDVKM. V dropped 2 bases and J dropped 0 bases, with 7 bases sitting between them. CDR3 size: 15 residues. The CDR3 sequence is CASSLDVATNEKLFF. The CDR3 DNA sequence: TGTGCCAGCAGTTTAGACGTCGCAACTAATGAAAAACTGTTTTTT.

This clonotype was counted ten times or more. The rearrangement uses TRBV4-1 and TRBJ2-1; D may be TRBD1 (7 bases). The CDR3 runs 14 residues. Trimming left V 6 bases short and J 8 bases short, with 17 bases between. The germline CDR1 and CDR2 sequences are MGHRA and YSYEKL. The CDR3 DNA follows: TGCGCCAGCAGGATGGAGGGGGCTACGGATGAGCAGTTCTTC. It translates to CASRMEGATDEQFF.